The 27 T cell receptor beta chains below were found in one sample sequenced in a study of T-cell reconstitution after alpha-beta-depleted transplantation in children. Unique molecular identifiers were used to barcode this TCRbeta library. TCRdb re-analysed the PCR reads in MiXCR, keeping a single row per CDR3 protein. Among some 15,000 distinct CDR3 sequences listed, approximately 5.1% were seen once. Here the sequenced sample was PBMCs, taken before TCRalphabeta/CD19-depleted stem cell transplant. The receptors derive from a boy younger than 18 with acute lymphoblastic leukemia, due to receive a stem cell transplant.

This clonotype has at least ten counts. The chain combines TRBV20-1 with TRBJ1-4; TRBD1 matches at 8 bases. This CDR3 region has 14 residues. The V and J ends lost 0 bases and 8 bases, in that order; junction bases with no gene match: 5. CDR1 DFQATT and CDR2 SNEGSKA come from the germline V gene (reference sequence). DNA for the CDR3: TGCAGTGCTAGAGAGGGGACAGGCTGGGAAAAACTGTTTTTT. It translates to CSAREGTGWEKLFF.

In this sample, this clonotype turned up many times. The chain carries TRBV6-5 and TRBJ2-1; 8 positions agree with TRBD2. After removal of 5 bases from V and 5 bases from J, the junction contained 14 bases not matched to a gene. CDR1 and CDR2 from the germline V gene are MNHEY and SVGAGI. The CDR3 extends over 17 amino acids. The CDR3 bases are TGTGCCAGCAGTCCCCTTGTGATAGCGGGAAGAAACAATGAGCAGTTCTTC. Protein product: CASSPLVIAGRNNEQFF.

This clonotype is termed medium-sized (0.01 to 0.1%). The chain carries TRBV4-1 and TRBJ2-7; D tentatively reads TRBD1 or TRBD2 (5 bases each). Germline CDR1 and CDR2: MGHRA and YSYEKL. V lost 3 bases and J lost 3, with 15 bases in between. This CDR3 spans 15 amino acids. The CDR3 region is CASSHVPGPIYEQYF. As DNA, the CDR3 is TGCGCCAGCAGCCATGTACCGGGACCCATCTACGAGCAGTACTTC.

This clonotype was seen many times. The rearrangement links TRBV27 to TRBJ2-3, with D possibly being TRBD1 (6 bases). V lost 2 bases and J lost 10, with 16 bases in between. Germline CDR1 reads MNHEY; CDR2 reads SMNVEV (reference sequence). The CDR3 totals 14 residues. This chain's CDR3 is CASSLSQGGISQYF. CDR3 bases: TGTGCCAGCAGTTTAAGCCAAGGGGGTATATCGCAGTATTTT.

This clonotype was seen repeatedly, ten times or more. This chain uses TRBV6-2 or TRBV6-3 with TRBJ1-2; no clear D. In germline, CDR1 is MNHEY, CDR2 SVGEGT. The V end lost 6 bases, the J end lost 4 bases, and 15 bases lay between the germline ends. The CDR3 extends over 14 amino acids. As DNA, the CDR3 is TGTGCCAGCAGCTTCCACCTGGACCCCTATGGCTACACCTTC. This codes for CASSFHLDPYGYTF.

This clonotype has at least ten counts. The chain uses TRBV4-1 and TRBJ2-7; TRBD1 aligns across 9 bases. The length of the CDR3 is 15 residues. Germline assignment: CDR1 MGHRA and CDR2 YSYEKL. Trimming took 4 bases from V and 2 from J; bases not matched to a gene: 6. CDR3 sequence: CASSPGQGPAYEQYF. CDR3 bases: TGCGCCAGCAGCCCTGGACAGGGGCCTGCCTACGAGCAGTACTTC.

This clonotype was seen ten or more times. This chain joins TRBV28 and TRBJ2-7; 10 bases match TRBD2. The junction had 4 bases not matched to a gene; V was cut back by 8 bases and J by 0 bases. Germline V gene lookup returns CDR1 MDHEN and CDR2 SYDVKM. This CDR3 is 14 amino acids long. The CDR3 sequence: CASATSGVSYEQYF. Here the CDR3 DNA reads TGTGCCAGCGCTACTAGCGGGGTCTCCTACGAGCAGTACTTC. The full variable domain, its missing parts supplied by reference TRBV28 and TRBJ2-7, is DVKVTQSSRYLVKRTGEKVFLECVQDMDHENMFWYRQDPGLGLRLIYFSYDVKMKEKGDIPEGYSVSREKKERFSLILESASTNQTSMYLCASATSGVSYEQYFGPGTRLTVT.

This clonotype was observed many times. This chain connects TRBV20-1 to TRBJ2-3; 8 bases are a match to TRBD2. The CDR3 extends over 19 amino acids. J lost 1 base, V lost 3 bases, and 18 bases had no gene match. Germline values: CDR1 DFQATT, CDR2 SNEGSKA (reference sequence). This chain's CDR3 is CSASLTNRREAGGTDTQYF. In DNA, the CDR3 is TGCAGTGCTAGCCTCACGAATAGGCGGGAGGCGGGCGGCACAGATACGCAGTATTTT.

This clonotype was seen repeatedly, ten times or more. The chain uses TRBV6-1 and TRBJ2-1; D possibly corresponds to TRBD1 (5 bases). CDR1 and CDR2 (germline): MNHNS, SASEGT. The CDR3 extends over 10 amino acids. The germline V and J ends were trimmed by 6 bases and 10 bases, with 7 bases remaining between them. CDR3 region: CASSHREQFF. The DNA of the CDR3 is TGTGCCAGCAGCCACAGGGAGCAGTTCTTC.

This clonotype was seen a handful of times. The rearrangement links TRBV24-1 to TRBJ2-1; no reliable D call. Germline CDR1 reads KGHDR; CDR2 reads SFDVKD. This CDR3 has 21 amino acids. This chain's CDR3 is CGTSVSLFVGRTKSSYNEQFF. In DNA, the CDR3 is TGTGGGACCAGTGTTTCCCTTTTCGTTGGTCGGACCAAAAGCTCCTACAATGAGCAGTTCTTC.

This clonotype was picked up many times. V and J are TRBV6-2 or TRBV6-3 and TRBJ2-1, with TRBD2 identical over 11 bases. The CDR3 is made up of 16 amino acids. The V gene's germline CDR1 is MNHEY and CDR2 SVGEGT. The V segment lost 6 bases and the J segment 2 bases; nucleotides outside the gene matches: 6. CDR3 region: CASRTYSGRAYNEQFF. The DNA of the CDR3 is TGTGCCAGCAGAACCTATAGCGGGAGGGCCTACAATGAGCAGTTCTTC.

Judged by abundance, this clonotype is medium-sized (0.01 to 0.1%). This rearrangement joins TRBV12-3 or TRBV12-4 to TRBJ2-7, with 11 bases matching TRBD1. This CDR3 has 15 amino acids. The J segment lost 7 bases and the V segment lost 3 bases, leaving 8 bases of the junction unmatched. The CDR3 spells CASSLTDRGLEEQYF. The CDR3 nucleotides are TGTGCCAGCAGTTTGACGGACAGGGGGCTTGAAGAGCAGTACTTC.

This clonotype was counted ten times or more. CDR3 bases: TGTGCCAGCAGCTTGAGTTGGGCAGGCCTGATGGATGGCTACACCTTC. Protein: CASSLSWAGLMDGYTF. The chain recombines TRBV5-6 with TRBJ1-2; D is undetermined. Germline lookup yields CDR1 SGHDT and CDR2 YYEEEE. The CDR3 covers 16 residues. V dropped 1 base and J dropped 6 bases, with 19 bases sitting between them. Filled out from reference TRBV5-6 and TRBJ1-2, the complete variable domain reads DAGVTQSPTHLIKTRGQQVTLRCSPKSGHDTVSWYQQALGQGPQFIFQYYEEEERQRGNFPDRFSGHQFPNYSSELNVNALLLGDSALYLCASSLSWAGLMDGYTFGSGTRLTVV.

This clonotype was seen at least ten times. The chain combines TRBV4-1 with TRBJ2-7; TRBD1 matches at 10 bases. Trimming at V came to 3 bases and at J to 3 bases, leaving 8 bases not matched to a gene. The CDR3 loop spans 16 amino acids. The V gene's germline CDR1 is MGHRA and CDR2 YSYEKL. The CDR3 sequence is CASSQTTGTGVYEQYF. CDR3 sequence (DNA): TGCGCCAGCAGCCAGACAACCGGGACAGGGGTCTACGAGCAGTACTTC.

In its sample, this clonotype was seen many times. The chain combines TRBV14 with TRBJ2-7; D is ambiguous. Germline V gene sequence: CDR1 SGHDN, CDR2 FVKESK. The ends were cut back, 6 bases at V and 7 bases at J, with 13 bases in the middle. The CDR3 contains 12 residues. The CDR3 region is CASRGSVGEQYF. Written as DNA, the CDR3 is TGTGCCAGCAGGGGAAGCGTAGGGGAGCAGTACTTC.

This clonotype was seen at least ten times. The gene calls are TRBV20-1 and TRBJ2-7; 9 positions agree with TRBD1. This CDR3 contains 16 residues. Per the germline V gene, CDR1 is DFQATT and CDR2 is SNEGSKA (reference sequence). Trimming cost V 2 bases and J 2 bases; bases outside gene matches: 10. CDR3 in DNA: TGCAGTGCTAGAACGGGGGTCGGGACAGGGACCTACGAGCAGTACTTC. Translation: CSARTGVGTGTYEQYF.

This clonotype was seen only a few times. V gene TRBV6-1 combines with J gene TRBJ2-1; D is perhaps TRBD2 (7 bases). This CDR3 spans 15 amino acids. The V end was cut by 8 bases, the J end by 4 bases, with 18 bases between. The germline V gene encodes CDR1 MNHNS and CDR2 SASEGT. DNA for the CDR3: TGTGCCAGCCTCAAGGGGGGGTCGGAGTACAATGAGCAGTTCTTC. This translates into CASLKGGSEYNEQFF.

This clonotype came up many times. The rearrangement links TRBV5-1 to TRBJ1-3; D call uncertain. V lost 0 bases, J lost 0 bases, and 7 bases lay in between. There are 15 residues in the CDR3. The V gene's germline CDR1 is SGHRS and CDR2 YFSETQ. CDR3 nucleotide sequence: TGCGCCAGCAGCTTGGACGGGCTCTCTGGAAACACCATATATTTT. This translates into CASSLDGLSGNTIYF. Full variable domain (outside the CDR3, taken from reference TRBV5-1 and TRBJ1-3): KAGVTQTPRYLIKTRGQQVTLSCSPISGHRSVSWYQQTPGQGLQFLFEYFSETQRNKGNFPGRFSGRQFSNSRSEMNVSTLELGDSALYLCASSLDGLSGNTIYFGEGSWLTVV.

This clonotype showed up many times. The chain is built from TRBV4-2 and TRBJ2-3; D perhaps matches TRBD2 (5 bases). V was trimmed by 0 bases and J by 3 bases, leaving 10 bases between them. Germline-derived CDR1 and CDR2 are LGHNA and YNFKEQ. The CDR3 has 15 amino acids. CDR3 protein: CASSQDGRLTDTQYF. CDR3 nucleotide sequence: TGTGCCAGCAGCCAAGATGGGAGACTAACAGATACGCAGTATTTT.

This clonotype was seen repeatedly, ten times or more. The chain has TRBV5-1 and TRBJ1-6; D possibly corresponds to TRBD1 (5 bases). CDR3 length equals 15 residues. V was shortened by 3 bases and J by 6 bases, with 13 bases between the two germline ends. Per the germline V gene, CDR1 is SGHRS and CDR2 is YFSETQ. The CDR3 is CASSSLGQTNSPLHF. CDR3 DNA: TGCGCCAGCAGCTCCTTGGGGCAGACTAATTCACCCCTCCACTTT.

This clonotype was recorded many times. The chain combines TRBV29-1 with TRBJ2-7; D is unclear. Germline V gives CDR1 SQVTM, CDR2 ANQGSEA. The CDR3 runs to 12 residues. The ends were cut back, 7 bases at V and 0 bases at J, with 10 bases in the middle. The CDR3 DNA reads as TGCAGCGCTGCATGGGTCTCCTACGAGCAGTACTTC. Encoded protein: CSAAWVSYEQYF.

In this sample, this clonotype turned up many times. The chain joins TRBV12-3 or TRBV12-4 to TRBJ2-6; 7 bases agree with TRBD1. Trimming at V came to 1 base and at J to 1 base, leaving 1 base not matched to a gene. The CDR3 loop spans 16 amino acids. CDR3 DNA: TGTGCCAGCAGTTTAGACAGGGGTTCTGGGGCCAACGTCCTGACTTTC. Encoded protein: CASSLDRGSGANVLTF.

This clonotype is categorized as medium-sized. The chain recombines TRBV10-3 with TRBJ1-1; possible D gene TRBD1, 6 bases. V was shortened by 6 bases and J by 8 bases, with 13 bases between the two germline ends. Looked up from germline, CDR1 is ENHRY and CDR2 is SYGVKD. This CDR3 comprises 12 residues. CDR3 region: CAIRGGREEAFF. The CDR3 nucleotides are TGTGCCATCAGAGGGGGGAGGGAAGAAGCTTTCTTT.

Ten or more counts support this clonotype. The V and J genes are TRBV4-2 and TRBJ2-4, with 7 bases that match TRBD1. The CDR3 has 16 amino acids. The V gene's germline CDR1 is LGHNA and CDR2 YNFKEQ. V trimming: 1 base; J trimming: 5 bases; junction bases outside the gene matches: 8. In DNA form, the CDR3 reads TGTGCCAGCAGCCAAGCCCCGGGACAGATAGAAAACATTCAGTACTTC. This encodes CASSQAPGQIENIQYF.

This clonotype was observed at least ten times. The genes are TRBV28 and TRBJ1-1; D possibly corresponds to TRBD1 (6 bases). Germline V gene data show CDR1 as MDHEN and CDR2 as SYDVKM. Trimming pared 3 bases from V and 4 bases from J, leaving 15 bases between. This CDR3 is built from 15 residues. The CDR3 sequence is CASSLGGGAATEAFF. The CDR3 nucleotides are TGTGCCAGCAGTTTGGGGGGGGGCGCGGCCACTGAAGCTTTCTTT.

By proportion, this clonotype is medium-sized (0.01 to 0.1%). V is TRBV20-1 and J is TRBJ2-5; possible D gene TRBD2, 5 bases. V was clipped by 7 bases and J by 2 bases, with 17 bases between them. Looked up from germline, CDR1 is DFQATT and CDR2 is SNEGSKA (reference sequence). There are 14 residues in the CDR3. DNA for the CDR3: TGCAGTGTTCAGACGGGGATACTACAAGAGACCCAGTACTTC. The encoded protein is CSVQTGILQETQYF.

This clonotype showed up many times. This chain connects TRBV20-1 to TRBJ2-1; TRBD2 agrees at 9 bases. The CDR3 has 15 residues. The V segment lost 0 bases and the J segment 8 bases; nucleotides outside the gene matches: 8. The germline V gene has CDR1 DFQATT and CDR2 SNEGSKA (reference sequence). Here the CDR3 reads CSARDPSGRKDEQFF. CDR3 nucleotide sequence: TGCAGTGCTAGAGATCCGAGCGGGAGGAAGGATGAGCAGTTCTTC.